Each of the 22 T cell receptor beta chains below was sequenced from the same sample in a study of a mutant IDH1 vaccine in newly diagnosed glioma. Time point of the sample: baseline, week 1 (first vaccination visit). The treatment: pre-vaccination baseline after standard-of-care therapy. Libraries were prepared by immunoSEQ multiplex PCR; TCRdb keeps only in-frame clonotypes and omits some of them. Among tens of thousands of clones listed, roughly 90% were seen once. Sequenced here: PBMCs, sampled from a glioma patient treated with radiotherapy, temozolomide or both. These receptors were collected from a man aged 40-55 years with glioma.

The J gene is TRBJ1-5, the V gene TRBV19; D gene uncertain. Germline lookup yields CDR1 LNHDA and CDR2 SQIVND (reference sequence). This CDR3 has 16 amino acids. Between the trimmed V and J ends, which lost 3 bases and 0 bases, there was a span of 12 bases. CDR3 residues: CASSIEGQYSNQPQHF. Written as DNA, the CDR3 is TGTGCCAGTAGTATTGAAGGGCAGTATAGCAATCAGCCCCAGCATTTT.

The chain is built from TRBV5-1 and TRBJ2-5, with 12 bases identical to TRBD2. CDR1 SGHRS and CDR2 YFSETQ come from the germline V gene. V was pared by 9 bases and J by 4 bases, with 7 bases of the junction left unmatched. CDR3 length equals 14 residues. The CDR3 loop is CATRPGLAGETQYF. CDR3 in DNA: TGCGCCACCCGACCGGGACTAGCGGGAGAGACCCAGTACTTC.

V and J are TRBV2 and TRBJ2-1, with TRBD2 as a possible D gene (5 bases). Deletions cut 7 bases from V and 5 bases from J, with 21 bases between. The CDR3 is 16 amino acids. Germline-derived CDR1 and CDR2 are SNHLY and FYNNEI. CDR3 sequence: CASTESIRTYDNEQFF. The CDR3 DNA is TGTGCCAGCACCGAATCGATCCGGACTTATGACAATGAGCAGTTCTTC.

This clone was seen a single time. The rearrangement joins TRBV7-6 to TRBJ2-7; D is ambiguous. V was trimmed by 5 bases and J by 7 bases, leaving 9 bases between them. The length of the CDR3 is 11 residues. From germline, CDR1 is SGHVS and CDR2 FNYEAQ. Written as DNA, the CDR3 is TGTGCCAGCAGCATAACACGGGAGCAGTACTTC. Protein: CASSITREQYF.

This sequence joins TRBV7-9 and TRBJ2-1, with 11 bases identical to TRBD1. The V gene end was trimmed by 5 bases and the J gene end by 5 bases; junction bases not matched to a gene: 11. The CDR3 covers 17 residues. CDR1 and CDR2 from the germline V gene are SEHNR and FQNEAQ (reference sequence). For the CDR3, the DNA is TGTGCCAGCAGCCTCAAGGGTGGACAGGGGGCGCACAATGAGCAGTTCTTC. Amino acids: CASSLKGGQGAHNEQFF.

The V call is TRBV5-6, the J call TRBJ1-5; no reliable D call. The CDR3 runs 13 residues. Between the trimmed V and J ends, which lost 3 bases and 1 base, there was a span of 5 bases. Germline-derived CDR1 and CDR2 are SGHDT and YYEEEE. Written as DNA, the CDR3 is TGTGCCAGCAGCTACGACAGCAATCAGCCCCAGCATTTT. Amino acid sequence: CASSYDSNQPQHF.

The chain employs TRBV7-2 and TRBJ1-2, with 9 bases identical to TRBD1. This CDR3 comprises 16 residues. CDR1 is SGHTA and CDR2 is FQGNSA in the germline V gene. The V segment lost 5 bases and the J segment 4 bases; nucleotides outside the gene matches: 11. The CDR3 DNA is TGTGCCAGCAGCCCAGGGGGGACAGGGTCTGTCTATGGCTACACCTTC. Its protein is CASSPGGTGSVYGYTF.

The chain has TRBV5-4 and TRBJ2-3; possible D gene TRBD2, 6 bases. Germline CDR1 reads SGHNT; CDR2 reads YYREEE (reference sequence). The CDR3 sequence is 14 residues long. V was cut by 5 bases and J by 0 bases, with 10 bases left in between. In nucleotides, the CDR3 is TGTGCCAGCAGGCGGGACTTAAGCACAGATACGCAGTATTTT. It codes for CASRRDLSTDTQYF.

This clone was seen only once. The V gene is TRBV10-3, the J gene TRBJ2-7; possibly TRBD2 for D (6 bases). The CDR3 sequence is 11 residues long. The V end lost 8 bases, the J end lost 2 bases, and 7 bases lay between the germline ends. CDR1 ENHRY and CDR2 SYGVKD come from the germline V gene. This CDR3 is CAIAGPYEQYF. In DNA, the CDR3 is TGTGCCATCGCGGGGCCCTACGAGCAGTACTTC.

The gene calls are TRBV5-8 and TRBJ2-2, with D possibly being TRBD1 or TRBD2 (5 bases each). CDR3 length equals 16 residues. V dropped 0 bases and J dropped 3 bases, with 12 bases sitting between them. Germline V CDR1 and CDR2: SGHTS, YDEGEE. The CDR3 region is CASSLEGLADTGELFF. The CDR3 coding sequence is TGTGCCAGCAGCTTGGAGGGGCTAGCAGACACCGGGGAGCTGTTTTTT.

This clone was recorded a few times. CDR3 residues: CASSDGTRHYEQYF. The CDR3 bases are TGTGCCAGCAGTGACGGGACTAGACACTACGAGCAGTACTTC. V and J are TRBV6-1 and TRBJ2-7; 8 bases align to TRBD2. The CDR3 runs to 14 residues. Germline trimming cut 3 bases from V and 3 bases from J; bases unmatched to any gene: 4. Germline V gene data show CDR1 as MNHNS and CDR2 as SASEGT.

This clone showed up just once. This chain connects TRBV5-1 to TRBJ2-5, with 8 nucleotides matching TRBD1. Per the germline V gene, CDR1 is SGHRS and CDR2 is YFSETQ. This CDR3 spans 13 amino acids. V was clipped by 3 bases and J by 5 bases; unmatched bases: 3. Here the CDR3 reads CASSSDRVETQYF. CDR3 nucleotide sequence: TGCGCCAGCAGCTCGGACAGGGTCGAGACCCAGTACTTC. Based on the CDR3 plus reference TRBV5-1 and TRBJ2-5, the full variable domain is KAGVTQTPRYLIKTRGQQVTLSCSPISGHRSVSWYQQTPGQGLQFLFEYFSETQRNKGNFPGRFSGRQFSNSRSEMNVSTLELGDSALYLCASSSDRVETQYFGPGTRLLVL.

This chain joins TRBV19 and TRBJ2-3; D unclear. Trimming shortened V by 3 bases and J by 3 bases, and 10 bases separated the two germline ends. CDR1 LNHDA and CDR2 SQIVND come from the germline V gene (reference sequence). The CDR3 runs 14 residues. CDR3: CASSIPVQTDTQYF. CDR3 DNA sequence: TGTGCCAGTAGTATTCCAGTCCAAACAGATACGCAGTATTTT.

This chain uses TRBV2 with TRBJ2-7; 8 bases align to TRBD2. The CDR3 contains 14 residues. Germline CDR1 reads SNHLY; CDR2 reads FYNNEI. The V and J ends lost 7 bases and 1 base, in that order; junction bases with no gene match: 6. CDR3 bases: TGTGCCAGCAATCAAGCGGGAGTGTCCTACGAGCAGTACTTC. Translation: CASNQAGVSYEQYF. Full variable domain (rest looked up from reference TRBV2 and TRBJ2-7): EPEVTQTPSHQVTQMGQEVILRCVPISNHLYFYWYRQILGQKVEFLVSFYNNEISEKSEIFDDQFSVERPDGSNFTLKIRSTKLEDSAMYFCASNQAGVSYEQYFGPGTRLTVT.

The rearrangement links TRBV11-1 to TRBJ2-5, with D possibly being TRBD2 (5 bases). Trimming removed 8 bases from V and 2 bases from J, with 12 bases in between. There are 13 residues in the CDR3. Germline values: CDR1 SGHAT, CDR2 FQDESV (reference sequence). CDR3 DNA sequence: TGTGCCAGCCGTAAGCGGTTTCAAGAGACCCAGTACTTC. This translates into CASRKRFQETQYF.

The chain combines TRBV7-9 with TRBJ1-2, with TRBD1 as a possible D gene (6 bases). Germline CDR1 reads SEHNR; CDR2 reads FQNEAQ (reference sequence). V lost 1 base, J lost 8 bases, and 14 bases lay in between. The CDR3 covers 14 residues. In nucleotides, the CDR3 is TGTGCCAGCAGCTTAGATCAGGGGCGACACGGCTACACCTTC. Translation: CASSLDQGRHGYTF.

The CDR3 region is CASSVVEEAGETQYF. DNA of the CDR3: TGTGCCAGCAGCGTAGTAGAGGAGGCTGGTGAGACCCAGTACTTC. The V call is TRBV9, the J call TRBJ2-5, with D perhaps TRBD2 (5 bases). Germline V gene sequence: CDR1 SGDLS, CDR2 YYNGEE. The CDR3 length is 15 residues. Deletions cut 0 bases from V and 5 bases from J, with 14 bases between.

This clone has more than one count but fewer than ten. This chain uses TRBV28 with TRBJ1-1; D unresolved. Germline V gives CDR1 MDHEN, CDR2 SYDVKM. Trimming removed 8 bases from V and 8 bases from J, with 12 bases in between. The CDR3 has 11 amino acids. CDR3 amino acids: CASADQVEAFF. The DNA of the CDR3 is TGTGCCAGCGCTGATCAAGTAGAAGCTTTCTTT.

The chain recombines TRBV14 with TRBJ2-7; D gene ambiguous. The CDR3 extends over 16 amino acids. Trimming removed 3 bases at V and 2 bases at J, with 17 bases between. The germline gives CDR1 SGHDN, CDR2 FVKESK. The CDR3 nucleotides read TGTGCCAGCAGCCAGGCCTTCGGGCGATTGACCTACGAGCAGTACTTC. This gives the protein CASSQAFGRLTYEQYF.

In this sample, this clone turned up a few times. The V and J genes are TRBV6-5 and TRBJ2-7, with D maybe TRBD1 (6 bases). CDR1 is MNHEY and CDR2 is SVGAGI in the germline V gene. V lost 6 bases and J 2 bases, leaving 14 bases between the germline ends. There are 14 residues in the CDR3. This CDR3 is CASRRQVGTYEQYF. DNA for the CDR3: TGTGCCAGCAGGAGACAGGTGGGGACCTACGAGCAGTACTTC.

J is TRBJ2-7 and V is TRBV11-1; TRBD2 aligns across 15 bases. The V gene's germline CDR1 is SGHAT and CDR2 FQDESV (reference sequence). The CDR3 totals 14 residues. J was trimmed by 8 bases and V by 6 bases; bases with no gene match: 5. CDR3 DNA: TGTGCCAGCAGACCGGGACTAGCGGGAGGAAAGCAGTACTTC. It yields the protein CASRPGLAGGKQYF. Supplemented by reference TRBV11-1 and TRBJ2-7, the full variable domain reads EAEVAQSPRYKITEKSQAVAFWCDPISGHATLYWYRQILGQGPELLVQFQDESVVDDSQLPKDRFSAERLKGVDSTLKIQPAELGDSAMYLCASRPGLAGGKQYFGPGTRLTVT.

The V and J genes are TRBV10-3 and TRBJ2-3; D is uncertain. V was cut by 0 bases and J by 4 bases, with 8 bases left in between. This CDR3 comprises 14 residues. Per the germline V gene, CDR1 is ENHRY and CDR2 is SYGVKD. The CDR3 sequence: CAISESAESDTQYF. The CDR3 nucleotides read TGTGCCATCAGTGAGTCGGCAGAGTCAGATACGCAGTATTTT.